One and the same sample provided the 20 T cell receptor beta chains below, sequenced in a study of regulatory T cells in long-lasting Graves disease. Described time point: newly diagnosed GD, antithyroid drugs for less than 3 months. TCR sequences were obtained from RNA taken from PBMCs. The authors built TCR beta libraries using iRepertoire HTBI primers and Arm-PCR of CDR3 regions. TCRdb re-called the multiplex PCR reads through MiXCR, storing one row per CDR3 protein. The table includes roughly 530,000 distinct CDR3 sequences, 15% to 20% detected once. These data are also associated with another study on T cells in Graves' hyperthyroidism and ophthalmopathy.

Sequenced here: peripheral blood mononuclear cells (PBMCs), sampled at new diagnosis, from a patient treated with antithyroid drugs. These TCRs come from a woman aged 35-65 years with Graves disease.

The chain has TRBV6-4 and TRBJ2-1; D may match TRBD1 or TRBD2 (6 bases each). The CDR3 runs to 18 residues. The V gene's germline CDR1 is MRHNA and CDR2 SNTAGT. V was pared by 4 bases and J by 2 bases, with 21 bases between. DNA for the CDR3: TGTGCCAGCAGTGTAACCCACGGGGGCTCTCTTGCCTACAATGAGCAGTTCTTC. Translated, it gives CASSVTHGGSLAYNEQFF.

This clonotype was detected many times. The J gene is TRBJ2-2, the V gene TRBV12-3 or TRBV12-4, with TRBD1 matching over 8 bases. The CDR3 is 14 amino acids. Unmatched junction bases numbered 5, after V lost 10 bases and J lost 1 base. CDR3 protein: CATDGQGNTGELFF. CDR3 in DNA: TGTGCCACAGACGGACAGGGGAACACCGGGGAGCTGTTTTTT.

At least ten counts were recorded for this clonotype. The rearrangement uses TRBV30 and TRBJ1-5; no definite D call. Germline lookup yields CDR1 GTSNPN and CDR2 SVGIG (reference sequence). CDR3 length equals 12 residues. Trimming took off 7 bases at V and 8 bases at J, with 15 bases between the two ends. CDR3 in amino acids: CALEDGGKPQHF. The CDR3 DNA reads TGTGCCTTAGAGGACGGCGGGAAGCCCCAGCATTTT.

This clonotype was detected ten times or more. This chain links TRBV3-1 with TRBJ2-2; possibly TRBD1 or TRBD2 for D (5 bases each). V was trimmed by 7 bases and J by 8 bases, leaving 11 bases between them. The CDR3 totals 12 residues. The germline gives CDR1 LGHDT, CDR2 YNNKEL (reference sequence). The CDR3 DNA reads TGTGCCAGCACCTTCGGGACGGGGGAGCTGTTTTTT. It translates to CASTFGTGELFF.

This chain connects TRBV10-2 to TRBJ1-1, with no clear D. CDR3 length: 12 residues. Trimming cost V 10 bases and J 3 bases, with 12 bases left between them. CDR1 is WSHSY and CDR2 is SAAADI in the germline V gene. CDR3 coding DNA: TGCGCCATTAGTAGGGAGGACACTGAAGCTTTCTTT. This codes for CAISREDTEAFF.

This clonotype was counted at least ten times. The chain has TRBV6-1 and TRBJ2-7, with 9 bases that match TRBD1. The germline gives CDR1 MNHNS, CDR2 SASEGT. The V and J ends lost 6 bases and 3 bases, in that order; junction bases with no gene match: 9. CDR3 length equals 15 residues. The CDR3 coding sequence is TGTGCCAGCAGCCTAGGGGAGACAGGGGGCTACGAGCAGTACTTC. Protein sequence: CASSLGETGGYEQYF.

The J gene is TRBJ2-7, the V gene TRBV5-5; D is perhaps TRBD2 (6 bases). Germline V CDR1 and CDR2: SGHKS, YYEKEE (reference sequence). Trimming pared 4 bases from V and 2 bases from J, leaving 19 bases between. CDR3 length: 16 residues. The CDR3 nucleotides read TGTGCCAGCAGCCAAGATTCCGGGAGTCGTACCTACGAGCAGTACTTC. Translating gives CASSQDSGSRTYEQYF.

To note about this clonotype: A much larger clone differs by one base, so this may be a read error. The V and J genes are TRBV25-1 and TRBJ1-2, with a possible D match to TRBD1 (5 bases). V lost 2 bases and J 3 bases, leaving 7 bases between the germline ends. From germline, CDR1 is MGHDK and CDR2 SYGVNS. The CDR3 contains 13 residues. CDR3 sequence (DNA): TGTGCCAGCAGTGAAAGGGGCGACTATGGCTACACCTTC. This sequence encodes CASSERGDYGYTF.

This chain connects TRBV18 to TRBJ1-2; 9 bases line up with TRBD1. The CDR3 sequence is 14 residues long. From germline, CDR1 is KGHSH and CDR2 LQKENI. The V and J ends lost 8 bases and 3 bases, in that order; junction bases with no gene match: 7. The CDR3 DNA follows: TGTGCCAGCCCCGAGGGACAGGGCTACTATGGCTACACCTTC. Amino acids: CASPEGQGYYGYTF.

This clonotype was counted only a few times. V is TRBV3-1 and J is TRBJ1-1; D not resolved. The V end lost 0 bases, the J end lost 0 bases, and 5 bases lay between the germline ends. The CDR3 covers 14 residues. Germline lookup yields CDR1 LGHDT and CDR2 YNNKEL (reference sequence). CDR3 sequence reads: CASSQDWVNTEAFF. CDR3 sequence (DNA): TGTGCCAGCAGCCAAGATTGGGTGAACACTGAAGCTTTCTTT.

This clonotype was recorded many times. This chain connects TRBV2 to TRBJ1-2; D might be TRBD1 (5 bases). CDR1 is SNHLY, CDR2 FYNNEI, per germline. The V end was cut by 1 base, the J end by 10 bases, with 7 bases between. The CDR3 totals 11 residues. CDR3 amino acids: CASSEGQNYTF. The DNA of the CDR3 is TGTGCCAGCAGTGAAGGACAGAACTACACCTTC.

This clonotype was observed many times. The chain combines TRBV20-1 with TRBJ1-6; D unclear. Per the germline V gene, CDR1 is DFQATT and CDR2 is SNEGSKA (reference sequence). CDR3 size: 15 residues. V lost 0 bases, J lost 5 bases, and 11 bases lay in between. CDR3 nucleotides: TGCAGTGCTAGAGATCGGGGTACAGATAATTCACCCCTCCACTTT. The encoded protein is CSARDRGTDNSPLHF.

This chain joins TRBV12-3 or TRBV12-4 and TRBJ1-2; 11 nucleotides align to TRBD1. The V gene end was trimmed by 5 bases and the J gene end by 8 bases; junction bases not matched to a gene: 7. The CDR3 runs 14 residues. CDR3 amino acids: CASSGGQGARGYTF. CDR3 DNA: TGTGCCAGCAGTGGTGGACAGGGGGCTAGGGGCTACACCTTC.

This chain joins TRBV19 and TRBJ2-7; unclear D gene. CDR1 LNHDA and CDR2 SQIVND come from the germline V gene (reference sequence). The CDR3 is made up of 14 amino acids. The V end was cut by 5 bases, the J end by 3 bases, with 14 bases between. The CDR3 sequence is CASSSDPRLYEQYF. As DNA, the CDR3 is TGTGCCAGTAGTTCGGACCCCCGACTCTACGAGCAGTACTTC.

This clonotype was seen repeatedly, ten times or more. The chain couples TRBV6-1 to TRBJ1-5; maybe TRBD1 (6 bases). CDR1 is MNHNS and CDR2 is SASEGT in the germline V gene. CDR3 length equals 13 residues. With 8 bases removed from V and 7 bases from J, the gap between germline ends came to 15 bases. The CDR3 coding sequence is TGTGCCAGCGAGCTGGGGGCTGGGCAGCCCCAGCATTTT. Protein sequence: CASELGAGQPQHF.

This clonotype showed up just a few times. This rearrangement joins TRBV5-6 to TRBJ2-7; 12 nucleotides align to TRBD2. The germline gives CDR1 SGHDT, CDR2 YYEEEE. The CDR3 loop spans 15 amino acids. Unmatched junction bases numbered 9, after V lost 5 bases and J lost 6 bases. The CDR3 DNA is TGTGCCAGCAGTTTGCTAGCGGGGGGGCCGGGCGAGCAGTACTTC. Translating gives CASSLLAGGPGEQYF.

The V gene is TRBV7-9, the J gene TRBJ2-1; TRBD1 is a possible D gene (7 bases). Trimming left V 5 bases short and J 7 bases short, with 15 bases between. Germline V gene lookup returns CDR1 SEHNR and CDR2 FQNEAQ (reference sequence). CDR3 length: 14 residues. The CDR3 nucleotides are TGTGCCAGCAGCCCTCGGAGGGGGCGGAATGAGCAGTTCTTC. Translated, it gives CASSPRRGRNEQFF. Together with reference TRBV7-9 and TRBJ2-1, the CDR3 gives the full variable domain: DTGVSQNPRHKITKRGQNVTFRCDPISEHNRLYWYRQTLGQGPEFLTYFQNEAQLEKSRLLSDRFSAERPKGSFSTLEIQRTEQGDSAMYLCASSPRRGRNEQFFGPGTRLTVL.

A note on this clonotype: Sequence at one end of the junction differs from germline and may be a read error. J is TRBJ2-3 and V is TRBV30; the D gene is possibly TRBD2 (6 bases). The germline gives CDR1 GTSNPN, CDR2 SVGIG (reference sequence). This CDR3 comprises 16 residues. The CDR3 nucleotides are TGTGCCTCTAAAGGGAAACTAGCAGAGCTCACAGATACGCGGTATTTT. Translated: CASKGKLAELTDTRYF.

This clonotype was recorded a few times. The genes are TRBV6-2 or TRBV6-3 and TRBJ2-1, with a weak D call TRBD1 (6 bases). The CDR3 loop spans 15 amino acids. The germline V gene has CDR1 MNHEY and CDR2 SVGEGT. With 5 bases removed from V and 6 bases from J, the gap between germline ends came to 17 bases. The CDR3, as DNA: TGTGCCAGCAGTGAAAGATGGGCAGGGGTCAATGAGCAGTTCTTC. Its translation: CASSERWAGVNEQFF.

This clonotype was observed a handful of times. This sequence joins TRBV7-6 and TRBJ1-4; perhaps TRBD1 as D (6 bases). The CDR3 extends over 15 amino acids. V lost 0 bases to trimming and J lost 8 bases, with 13 bases between them. The germline CDR1 and CDR2 sequences are SGHVS and FNYEAQ. The CDR3 is CASSLADSGGEKLFF. The CDR3 bases are TGTGCCAGCAGCTTAGCGGACAGTGGAGGAGAAAAACTGTTTTTT. Using reference TRBV7-6 and TRBJ1-4 for the parts outside the CDR3, the full variable domain is GAGVSQSPRYKVTKRGQDVALRCDPISGHVSLYWYRQALGQGPEFLTYFNYEAQQDKSGLPNDRFSAERPEGSISTLTIQRTEQRDSAMYRCASSLADSGGEKLFFGSGTQLSVL.